The 30 T cell receptor beta chains below come from one sample, sequenced in a study of tumor-infiltrating lymphocytes in primary liver carcinoma (TCRdb year 2017). Instrument on record: Illumina HiSeq 2500. A constant-region primer and ProtoScript II reverse transcriptase were used to reverse-transcribe TCRbeta-specific cDNA from approximately 450 ng total RNA. The TCRbeta libraries were prepared through three rounds of nested multiplex PCR following a slightly modified ARM-PCR procedure. The first two PCR rounds used multiplex TRBV1-TRBV30 forward primers with a Cbeta reverse primer, each for roughly 10 cycles. The public reads were quality trimmed at Q25 with fastp and then assembled into clones with MiXCR by TCRdb, keeping productive beta chains. Merged by CDR3 protein, the rows form single entries marked with the most common genes and DNA. The sample table contains 85,000 to 100,000 distinct CDR3 sequences; only one count was recorded for about 73% of them. The ten largest make up roughly 27% of the sample.

Without any cell sorting, total RNA and DNA were extracted together from around 18-30 mg of bulk tissue using the AllPrep DNA/RNA mini kit. Sequenced sample: tumor-adjacent normal liver tissue. Receptors were obtained from a man in his forties or fifties with primary liver carcinoma and hepatitis B virus infection.

Comment on this clonotype: A much bigger clone sits one base away, suggesting this may be a read error. This chain joins TRBV12-3 or TRBV12-4 and TRBJ1-3, with D possibly being TRBD1 (5 bases). The CDR3 contains 14 residues. V was shortened by 10 bases and J by 0 bases, with 13 bases between the two germline ends. CDR3 nucleotides: TGTGCCAACAGATCGACAGCCTCTGGAAACACCATATATTTT. Translated: CANRSTASGNTIYF.

Ten or more counts support this clonotype. CDR3 DNA sequence: TGTGCCAGCAGTGAAAAACAGGGACGAGCTTTCTTT. Its translation: CASSEKQGRAFF. The chain is built from TRBV6-1 and TRBJ1-1, with D possibly TRBD1 on 6 matching bases. The V and J ends lost 2 bases and 10 bases respectively, with 11 bases between them. The CDR3 is made up of 12 amino acids. CDR1 is MNHNS, CDR2 SASEGT, per germline.

Worth noting for this clonotype: This may stem from a read error, because a much larger clone lies one nucleotide away. The chain has TRBV4-1 and TRBJ2-7; D is undetermined. Germline V gene sequence: CDR1 MGHRA, CDR2 YSYEKL. The CDR3 is 15 residues long. CDR3 sequence (DNA): TGCGCCAGCAGCCAAGATCATGGCGCCTCCTACGGGCAGTACTTC. This gives the protein CASSQDHGASYGQYF.

A remark on this clonotype: One junction end disagrees with the germline gene, perhaps due to a read error. This chain uses TRBV11-2 with TRBJ2-1; D uncertain. From germline, CDR1 is SGHAT and CDR2 FQNNGV. This CDR3 contains 15 residues. CDR3 sequence reads: CARSLDRWAGNEQFF. The CDR3 coding sequence is TGTGCCAGAAGCTTAGATCGTTGGGCAGGCAATGAGCAGTTCTTC.

Comments on this clonotype: The CDR3 does not close with the conserved phenylalanine or tryptophan, likely indicating a read error. The chain has TRBV11-2 and TRBJ2-7; TRBD2 matches at 7 bases. The CDR3 sequence is 15 residues long. In germline, CDR1 is SGHAT, CDR2 FQNNGV. CDR3 sequence (DNA): TGTGCCTGCAGCTTAGTGGGGGGGAGCTCCTACGAGCAGTACCTC. Its translation: CACSLVGGSSYEQYL.

This clonotype appeared many times. The CDR3 loop is CASSYSLRGRATYEQYF. DNA of the CDR3: TGTGCCAGCAGTTACTCTCTAAGGGGGAGGGCCACCTACGAGCAGTACTTC. This sequence joins TRBV6-6 and TRBJ2-7, with D possibly being TRBD2 (7 bases). The CDR3 runs 17 residues. Germline-derived CDR1 and CDR2 are MNHNY and SVGAGI (reference sequence). The V gene lost 0 bases and the J gene lost 2 bases, with 17 bases spanning the gap.

Details on this clonotype: Just one base apart from a much larger clone, this may be a read error. This chain connects TRBV10-3 to TRBJ1-6; 8 nucleotides line up with TRBD1. From germline, CDR1 is ENHRY and CDR2 SYGVKD. The CDR3 is 13 residues long. V shed 8 bases and J 7 bases; nucleotides not matched to a gene: 4. The CDR3 DNA reads TGTGCCATCGGGGGGACAGGCAATTCACCCCTCCACTTT. This translates into CAIGGTGNSPLHF.

As for this clonotype: Sequence at one end of the junction differs from germline and may be a read error. This rearrangement joins TRBV7-9 to TRBJ2-3; D may be TRBD1 (5 bases). CDR1 is SEHNR and CDR2 is FQNEAQ in the germline V gene (reference sequence). This CDR3 region has 12 residues. Here the CDR3 reads CASATGTGTQYF. Written as DNA, the CDR3 is TGTGCCAGCGCTACAGGAACAGGTACGCAGTATTTT.

This clonotype was detected once. This may come from a read error, since a much larger clone is one base off. The chain employs TRBV5-6 and TRBJ2-1; no clear D. In germline, CDR1 is SGHDT, CDR2 YYEEEE. CDR3 length equals 16 residues. CDR3 in DNA: TGTGCCAGGAGCTTGGAAGGCGGAACCTCCTACAATGAGCAGTTCTTC. Protein: CARSLEGGTSYNEQFF.

Comment on this clonotype: At one end, the junction sequence differs from germline, possibly due to a read error. This sequence joins TRBV4-1 and TRBJ2-1, with D perhaps matching TRBD2 (5 bases). The CDR3 runs to 16 residues. Germline V gene lookup returns CDR1 MGHRA and CDR2 YSYEKL. The CDR3, as DNA: TGCACCAGCAGCCATCCGCAGGAGGCGAATTATAATGAGCAGTTCTTC. It yields the protein CTSSHPQEANYNEQFF.

This clonotype has only one observation. The chain is built from TRBV11-1 and TRBJ2-5; maybe TRBD2 (5 bases). This CDR3 has 19 amino acids. Germline V lookup: CDR1 SGHAT, CDR2 FQDESV (reference sequence). Trimming shortened V by 10 bases and J by 1 base, and 31 bases separated the two germline ends. The CDR3 nucleotides are TGTGCCATCGGCCCGCCCCCGGAGGTCTGGAAGGACTTCCAAGAGACCCAGTACTTC. It translates to CAIGPPPEVWKDFQETQYF.

Concerning this clonotype itself: At one of its ends the junction is not consistent with the germline gene, which may arise from a read error. The V gene is TRBV29-1, the J gene TRBJ2-7; D is possibly TRBD2 (5 bases). Germline lookup yields CDR1 SQVTM and CDR2 ANQGSEA. This CDR3 comprises 13 residues. The DNA for the CDR3 is TGCTGCGTTGAACGGCTAGCTGTCAGCGAGCAGTACTTC. Translating gives CCVERLAVSEQYF.

Turning to this clonotype: A junction boundary mismatches the germline segment, possibly from a read error. CDR3 amino acids: CASSRGGLKTGELFF. In nucleotides, the CDR3 is TGTGCCAGCAGCCGAGGGGGCTTGAAGACCGGGGAACTGTTTTTT. The chain combines TRBV11-2 with TRBJ2-2; 7 nucleotides match TRBD1. Germline V gene lookup returns CDR1 SGHAT and CDR2 FQNNGV. This CDR3 is 15 amino acids long.

The chain couples TRBV11-2 to TRBJ2-5; 7 nucleotides agree with TRBD1. Germline trimming cut 4 bases from V and 12 bases from J; bases unmatched to any gene: 14. CDR3 length: 14 residues. The germline gives CDR1 SGHAT, CDR2 FQNNGV. CDR3 in amino acids: CASSSRTGEGPKYF. CDR3 DNA: TGTGCCAGCAGCTCACGAACAGGGGAAGGGCCCAAGTACTTC. Drawing the rest from reference TRBV11-2 and TRBJ2-5, the complete variable domain is EAGVAQSPRYKIIEKRQSVAFWCNPISGHATLYWYQQILGQGPKLLIQFQNNGVVDDSQLPKDRFSAERLKGVDSTLKIQPAKLEDSAVYLCASSSRTGEGPKYFGPGTRLLVL.

On this clonotype itself: Given a much more abundant clone one base away, this may be a read error. The V gene is TRBV13, the J gene TRBJ2-3, with a tentative D call TRBD2 (6 bases). Trimming removed 7 bases at V and 5 bases at J, with 19 bases between. Germline values: CDR1 PRHDT, CDR2 FYEKMQ (reference sequence). The CDR3 is 15 amino acids. The CDR3 region has the DNA TGTGCCAGCAATCTTCCTGGTGTGGGAGGAGATACGCAGTATTTT. Amino acids: CASNLPGVGGDTQYF.

This clonotype was recorded once. Because it lacks the conserved phenylalanine or tryptophan at the end, this CDR3 is likely a read error. The chain links TRBV5-4 to TRBJ2-5; D is perhaps TRBD1 (6 bases). The V gene's germline CDR1 is SGHNT and CDR2 YYREEE (reference sequence). This CDR3 comprises 14 residues. The CDR3 DNA reads as TGCGCCAGCAGCTCCGGACAGAAGCAAGAGACCCAGTACATC. Its translation is CASSSGQKQETQYI.

Turning to this clonotype: A junction boundary mismatches the germline segment, possibly from a read error. This sequence joins TRBV6-2 or TRBV6-3 and TRBJ1-1, with D possibly matching TRBD1 (5 bases). This CDR3 comprises 12 residues. Germline assignment: CDR1 MNHEY and CDR2 SVGEGT. The CDR3 reads CANSYEGFGTFF. In DNA, the CDR3 is TGTGCCAACAGTTATGAGGGGTTCGGTACTTTCTTT.

Comments on this clonotype: The germline gene is not matched at one end of the junction; a read error may be the cause. The chain combines TRBV11-2 with TRBJ2-3; a weak D match, TRBD2 (6 bases). This CDR3 has 15 residues. The germline V gene encodes CDR1 SGHAT and CDR2 FQNNGV. This CDR3 is CASISWPTSIDTQYF. The CDR3 DNA reads as TGTGCCAGCATCTCCTGGCCTACTAGCATAGATACGCAGTATTTT.

This clonotype turned up a few times. An end of the junction does not agree with germline; a read error may underlie this. V and J are TRBV11-1 and TRBJ1-6; D possibly corresponds to TRBD1 (5 bases). This CDR3 is built from 13 residues. The germline V gene has CDR1 SGHAT and CDR2 FQDESV (reference sequence). CDR3 in DNA: TGTGCCAACAGCTGGACACTGGTTTCACCCCTCCACTTT. Its protein product is CANSWTLVSPLHF.

This clonotype has only a few counts. Given a much more abundant clone one base away, this may be a read error. This sequence joins TRBV29-1 and TRBJ1-2; a weak D match, TRBD1 (5 bases). The CDR3 is 13 residues long. The V end was cut by 7 bases, the J end by 2 bases, with 14 bases between. Germline assignment: CDR1 SQVTM and CDR2 ANQGSEA. In DNA form, the CDR3 reads TGCAGCGGGATGGAAGGGGTGAACTATGGCTACACCTTC. This sequence encodes CSGMEGVNYGYTF.

By sample fraction, this clonotype is medium-sized. V usage is TRBV12-3 or TRBV12-4 and J usage is TRBJ2-7, with TRBD2 identical over 11 bases. The V gene end was trimmed by 2 bases and the J gene end by 2 bases; junction bases not matched to a gene: 5. The CDR3 extends over 16 amino acids. The CDR3 coding sequence is TGTGCCAGCAGTTTATTAGCGGGAGGGCCTCCCTACGAGCAGTACTTC. This sequence encodes CASSLLAGGPPYEQYF.

At least ten counts were recorded for this clonotype. V and J are TRBV7-8 and TRBJ1-6; D is ambiguous. The length of the CDR3 is 14 residues. V lost 3 bases, J lost 8 bases, and 11 bases lay in between. Germline CDR1 SGHVS, CDR2 FQNEAQ. CDR3: CASSFGIRDSPLHF. The CDR3 DNA sequence: TGTGCCAGCAGCTTTGGCATTAGAGATTCACCCCTCCACTTT. The full variable domain, with the rest looked up from reference TRBV7-8 and TRBJ1-6, is GAGVSQSPRYKVAKRGQDVALRCDPISGHVSLFWYQQALGQGPEFLTYFQNEAQLDKSGLPSDRFFAERPEGSVSTLKIQRTQQEDSAVYLCASSFGIRDSPLHFGNGTRLTVT.

The table lists this clonotype with a few counts. The junction and the germline gene differ at one end; a read error may be behind it. The rearrangement uses TRBV7-9 and TRBJ2-3; 11 bases agree with TRBD2. The germline V gene has CDR1 SEHNR and CDR2 FQNEAQ (reference sequence). CDR3 length equals 16 residues. CDR3 protein: CASSLGTSGATDTQYF. In DNA, the CDR3 is TGTGCCAGCAGTTTAGGGACTAGCGGAGCCACAGATACGCAGTATTTT.

Turning to this clonotype: A much larger clone is a single base away; this may be a read error. The chain combines TRBV28 with TRBJ1-1; no reliable D call. This CDR3 comprises 13 residues. CDR1 MDHEN and CDR2 SYDVKM come from the germline V gene. CDR3 loop: CACSLGLNTEAFF. In DNA, the CDR3 is TGTGCCTGCAGCCTCGGGCTGAACACTGAAGCTTTCTTT. The full variable domain, in which reference TRBV28 and TRBJ1-1 provide the parts outside the CDR3, is DVKVTQSSRYLVKRTGEKVFLECVQDMDHENMFWYRQDPGLGLRLIYFSYDVKMKEKGDIPEGYSVSREKKERFSLILESASTNQTSMYLCACSLGLNTEAFFGQGTRLTVV.

For this clonotype: The junction differs from germline at one of its ends, possibly a read error. V and J are TRBV11-2 and TRBJ2-1; D remains ambiguous. The length of the CDR3 is 15 residues. Germline CDR1 and CDR2: SGHAT and FQNNGV. This CDR3 is CANGQHQPSYNGQFF. DNA for the CDR3: TGTGCCAACGGGCAACACCAGCCATCCTACAATGGGCAGTTCTTC.

As concerns this clonotype: A read error may produce the germline difference seen at one junction end. The chain carries TRBV6-6 and TRBJ2-3; D perhaps matches TRBD2 (5 bases). Per germline, CDR1 MNHNY and CDR2 SVGAGI (reference sequence). The CDR3 is made up of 13 amino acids. The CDR3 DNA sequence: TGTACCAGCAGTTCCCGCAGCGGCGATACGCAGTATTTT. Its protein is CTSSSRSGDTQYF.

Points on this clonotype: It may be a read error: a sequence one base away is much more abundant. The chain uses TRBV28 and TRBJ1-1; D unclear. The V and J ends lost 7 bases and 3 bases respectively, with 15 bases between them. From germline, CDR1 is MDHEN and CDR2 SYDVKM. This CDR3 contains 14 residues. In nucleotides, the CDR3 is TGTGCCAGCACCATGGATGGCGGGGACACTGAAGCTTTCTTT. Protein: CASTMDGGDTEAFF.

As to this clonotype: A junction boundary mismatches the germline segment, possibly from a read error. The chain combines TRBV11-2 with TRBJ2-1; TRBD2 matches 10 bases. This CDR3 has 15 residues. Germline lookup yields CDR1 SGHAT and CDR2 FQNNGV. CDR3 sequence (DNA): TGTGTCAGCAGCGTCGACACTAGCGGGACTAATGAGCAGTTCTTC. Amino acid sequence: CVSSVDTSGTNEQFF.

The count of this clonotype is one. The V call is TRBV6-5, the J call TRBJ2-1, with D unclear. The germline V gene encodes CDR1 MNHEY and CDR2 SVGAGI. The V end was cut by 7 bases, the J end by 1 base, with 11 bases between. This CDR3 region has 14 residues. The CDR3 bases are TGTGCCAGCACTCCACTGGCTTCCTACAATGAGCAGTTCTTC. Translation gives CASTPLASYNEQFF.

The chain is built from TRBV11-2 and TRBJ1-1; the D is unclear. Germline V gene data show CDR1 as SGHAT and CDR2 as FQNNGV. The ends were cut back, 10 bases at V and 1 base at J, with 16 bases in the middle. The CDR3 is made up of 14 amino acids. CDR3 sequence reads: CANNLEWGNTEAFF. CDR3 nucleotides: TGTGCCAACAACTTAGAATGGGGGAACACTGAAGCTTTCTTT.